The next 10 T cell receptor beta chains were all read from a single sample in a study of blood T cell repertoires in COVID-19. Here immunoSEQ multiplex PCR was the method, and the copy in TCRdb shows in-frame clones only, minus some. The table shows 50,000 or so clones, with 70% to 85% occurring only once. The sample comprised peripheral blood. The receptors here all came from a man at least 80 years old with COVID-19, enrolled during active disease.

The chain's CDR3 is CASSLRDRPFHSSDNEQFF. In DNA, the CDR3 is TGTGCCAGCAGTCTCCGGGACAGACCTTTCCATTCCTCGGACAATGAGCAGTTCTTC. The V call is TRBV6-6, the J call TRBJ2-1; TRBD1 agrees at 7 bases. This CDR3 has 19 amino acids. From germline, CDR1 is MNHNY and CDR2 SVGAGI (reference sequence). V was pared by 5 bases and J by 5 bases, with 21 bases of the junction left unmatched.

The rearrangement links TRBV10-2 to TRBJ2-1, with D maybe TRBD1 (5 bases). Germline CDR1 reads WSHSY; CDR2 reads SAAADI. The CDR3 has 15 amino acids. Trimming removed 3 bases from V and 0 bases from J, with 9 bases in between. This chain's CDR3 is CASSEPGHSYNEQFF. For the CDR3, the DNA is TGCGCCAGCAGTGAACCAGGGCACTCCTACAATGAGCAGTTCTTC.

V is TRBV15 and J is TRBJ1-6; possibly TRBD1 for D (6 bases). Germline CDR1 LNHNV, CDR2 YYDKDF (reference sequence). The CDR3 totals 15 residues. V lost 2 bases, J lost 6 bases, and 11 bases lay in between. This CDR3 is CATSRLQGANSPLHF. The CDR3 bases are TGTGCCACCAGCAGATTACAGGGCGCTAATTCACCCCTCCACTTT.

The V and J genes are TRBV19 and TRBJ1-3, with D maybe TRBD1 (6 bases). The germline CDR1 and CDR2 sequences are LNHDA and SQIVND (reference sequence). CDR3 length equals 14 residues. V lost 6 bases to trimming and J lost 8 bases, with 17 bases between them. As DNA, the CDR3 is TGTGCCAGTAGCCGCAGGGGCTTGGAGGACACCATATATTTT. It yields the protein CASSRRGLEDTIYF.

The rearrangement uses TRBV9 and TRBJ2-2; 9 nucleotides match TRBD2. Germline CDR1 SGDLS, CDR2 YYNGEE. The CDR3 is made up of 16 amino acids. The ends lost 0 bases at V and 4 bases at J; junction bases unmatched: 4. The CDR3 sequence: CASSVGLAGRTGELFF. The CDR3 coding sequence is TGTGCCAGCAGCGTAGGGCTAGCGGGACGCACCGGGGAGCTGTTTTTT. Full variable domain (outside the CDR3, taken from reference TRBV9 and TRBJ2-2): DSGVTQTPKHLITATGQRVTLRCSPRSGDLSVYWYQQSLDQGLQFLIQYYNGEERAKGNILERFSAQQFPDLHSELNLSSLELGDSALYFCASSVGLAGRTGELFFGEGSRLTVL.

This chain's CDR3 is CATGAGSVQPQHF. Written as DNA, the CDR3 is TGTGCCACCGGGGCAGGGTCGGTTCAGCCCCAGCATTTT. V and J are TRBV15 and TRBJ1-5; maybe TRBD1 (5 bases). V lost 8 bases to trimming and J lost 6 bases, with 14 bases between them. CDR1 and CDR2 from the germline V gene are LNHNV and YYDKDF (reference sequence). The CDR3 is 13 residues long.

This chain links TRBV7-8 with TRBJ2-1, with 14 bases matching TRBD2. J lost 8 bases, V lost 1 base, and 7 bases had no gene match. Germline-derived CDR1 and CDR2 are SGHVS and FQNEAQ. This CDR3 spans 17 amino acids. CDR3 protein: CASSLGTSGGKNYEQFF. In DNA form, the CDR3 reads TGTGCCAGCAGCTTAGGGACTAGCGGGGGGAAAAACTATGAGCAGTTCTTC.

The chain joins TRBV5-1 to TRBJ2-1, with D maybe TRBD1 (6 bases). The germline V gene has CDR1 SGHRS and CDR2 YFSETQ. The CDR3 has 11 amino acids. V lost 5 bases to trimming and J lost 7 bases, with 7 bases between them. This CDR3 reads CASRTGNEQFF. Here the CDR3 DNA reads TGCGCCAGCAGGACAGGAAATGAGCAGTTCTTC.

Note on this clone: Germline is not matched at one junction end, which may reflect a read error. In the same sample, other DNA sequences code for this CDR3. V gene TRBV9 combines with J gene TRBJ2-7; D is possibly TRBD2 (5 bases). The CDR3 runs to 14 residues. The germline V gene encodes CDR1 SGDLS and CDR2 YYNGEE. For the CDR3, the DNA is TGTGCCAGTAGCGTAGAGCCTTTTGACTACGAGCAGTACTTC. Translated, it gives CASSVEPFDYEQYF.

The chain uses TRBV24-1 and TRBJ2-1, with 8 bases identical to TRBD1. The germline V gene has CDR1 KGHDR and CDR2 SFDVKD. The V segment lost 4 bases and the J segment 6 bases; nucleotides outside the gene matches: 10. This CDR3 contains 16 residues. The CDR3 here is CATSDQYTGGLNEQFF. The CDR3 bases are TGTGCCACCAGTGACCAATATACAGGGGGGCTCAATGAGCAGTTCTTC.